This T cell receptor beta chain was sequenced for a study of blood T cell repertoires in COVID-19. In the study overall: The origin of the acute and convalescent COVID-19 samples was the United States, Italy and Spain.

The CDR3 totals 16 residues. V was pared by 0 bases and J by 6 bases, with 16 bases between. Per the germline V gene, CDR1 is SGHAT and CDR2 is FQNNGV. Participants, roughly 18 to 90 years old, spanned 25 or so US areas. Allocation to cohorts depended on clinical history reported by the participants. Before being deemed recovered, Cohort 3 donors had two negative PCRs, clearance, or symptom resolution. Assay: immunoSEQ multiplex PCR; the TCRdb copy retains only in-frame clones and omits some. The repertoire has some 150,000 clones, 65% to 90% of them found once; the top ten carry over 12%. The sequence was obtained from a man between 45 and 60 years old who had recovered from COVID-19. Input material: PBMCs or T cells enriched from blood (not recorded which). The chain is built from TRBV11-2 and TRBJ2-3, with a possible D match to TRBD1 (6 bases). CDR3 sequence reads: CASSLDRGTGLDTQYF. The CDR3 coding sequence is TGTGCCAGCAGCTTAGATAGGGGGACCGGCTTGGATACGCAGTATTTT.